Below are 14 T cell receptor beta chains sequenced from a single sample in a study of Ad26.COV2.S vaccination and SARS-CoV-2 variants. TCRdb's table, derived via immunoSEQ multiplex PCR, lists solely in-frame clones and lacks some. This sample has about 320,000 clones, with 85% to 90% found just once. Treatment denoted: around 19 received Ad26.COV2.S at low or high dose, single or two shots; several received placebo; per-sample allocation not given. Collection of samples fell on day 63 after the first vaccine or placebo injection. Sequencing was performed on peripheral blood, taken in a trial of Ad26.COV2.S vaccine versus placebo. These receptors were collected from a person aged 18-60 years who received the Ad26.COV2.S COVID-19 vaccine or a placebo.

The gene calls are TRBV14 and TRBJ1-3; no definite D call. Germline CDR1 and CDR2: SGHDN and FVKESK. Between the trimmed V and J ends, which lost 2 bases and 7 bases, there was a span of 9 bases. This CDR3 has 13 residues. The CDR3 protein is CASSQFGFNTIYF. In DNA form, the CDR3 reads TGTGCCAGCAGCCAATTTGGGTTTAACACCATATATTTT.

The V gene is TRBV7-9, the J gene TRBJ1-2; 9 nucleotides match TRBD1. The CDR3 spans 19 residues. V gave up 0 bases and J gave up 6 bases; unmatched junction bases: 17. Germline V lookup: CDR1 SEHNR, CDR2 FQNEAQ (reference sequence). CDR3 nucleotide sequence: TGTGCCAGCAGCTTAGCGCTAAGATGGAGCGGGACAGGGAGTAATGGCTACACCTTC. The encoded protein is CASSLALRWSGTGSNGYTF. The complete variable domain, with remaining parts taken from reference TRBV7-9 and TRBJ1-2, reads DTGVSQNPRHKITKRGQNVTFRCDPISEHNRLYWYRQTLGQGPEFLTYFQNEAQLEKSRLLSDRFSAERPKGSFSTLEIQRTEQGDSAMYLCASSLALRWSGTGSNGYTFGSGTRLTVV.

The chain uses TRBV18 and TRBJ1-5; 7 bases fit TRBD1. V lost 6 bases and J lost 5; bases outside the gene matches: 13. Germline V gives CDR1 KGHSH, CDR2 LQKENI. The CDR3 has 16 residues. CDR3 sequence reads: CASSPWDSVLYQPQHF. CDR3 sequence (DNA): TGTGCCAGCTCTCCCTGGGACAGCGTTCTTTATCAGCCCCAGCATTTT.

This chain links TRBV5-6 with TRBJ1-2; no reliable D call. Germline CDR1 and CDR2: SGHDT and YYEEEE. The CDR3 consists of 14 residues. V was shortened by 2 bases and J by 4 bases, with 12 bases between the two germline ends. The CDR3 is CASSLVGEIYGYTF. The CDR3 coding sequence is TGTGCCAGCAGCTTAGTTGGGGAAATCTATGGCTACACCTTC. Full variable domain (missing parts from reference TRBV5-6 and TRBJ1-2): DAGVTQSPTHLIKTRGQQVTLRCSPKSGHDTVSWYQQALGQGPQFIFQYYEEEERQRGNFPDRFSGHQFPNYSSELNVNALLLGDSALYLCASSLVGEIYGYTFGSGTRLTVV.

As DNA, the CDR3 is TGTGCCCGCAATACCCCAGGGGGAGTCTATGGCTACACCTTC. It specifies CARNTPGGVYGYTF. The chain carries TRBV30 and TRBJ1-2, with 7 bases aligning to TRBD1. From germline, CDR1 is GTSNPN and CDR2 SVGIG (reference sequence). The CDR3 contains 14 residues. The trim removed 8 bases at V and 4 bases at J, leaving 13 bases unmatched.

The chain is built from TRBV12-3 or TRBV12-4 and TRBJ1-1; D gene ambiguous. V was shortened by 3 bases and J by 3 bases, with 8 bases between the two germline ends. The CDR3 is 13 amino acids. CDR3 DNA: TGTGCCAGCAGTTTTCAGATATACACTGAAGCTTTCTTT. The encoded protein is CASSFQIYTEAFF.

This clone has only one observation. The J gene is TRBJ2-1, the V gene TRBV5-6; D gene ambiguous. The germline V gene encodes CDR1 SGHDT and CDR2 YYEEEE. The CDR3 consists of 16 residues. With 2 bases removed from V and 10 bases from J, the gap between germline ends came to 22 bases. In DNA, the CDR3 is TGTGCCAGCAGCTTTATATTCGGTAATGAGCTCGAGGAGCAGTTCTTC. Translation: CASSFIFGNELEEQFF.

In the case of this clone: The germline gene is not matched at one end of the junction; a read error may be the cause. The CDR3 loop reads CSVEEPLGGGGSYEQYF. CDR3 in DNA: TGCAGCGTCGAAGAGCCGCTTGGCGGCGGGGGTTCCTACGAGCAGTACTTC. This rearrangement joins TRBV29-1 to TRBJ2-7; 7 bases are shared with TRBD2. The germline gives CDR1 SQVTM, CDR2 ANQGSEA. The CDR3 totals 17 residues.

About this clone itself: The germline gene is not matched at one end of the junction; a read error may be the cause. Written as DNA, the CDR3 is TGCGCCAGCAGCTTAGTGGGAGGGGGGGATGTTAACACTGAAGCTTTCTTT. It translates to CASSLVGGGDVNTEAFF. The chain uses TRBV13 and TRBJ1-1, with D possibly being TRBD1 (6 bases). In germline, CDR1 is PRHDT, CDR2 FYEKMQ (reference sequence). This CDR3 is 17 amino acids long.

The chain carries TRBV19 and TRBJ1-2; 7 positions match TRBD1. J lost 4 bases, V lost 7 bases, and 9 bases had no gene match. In germline, CDR1 is LNHDA, CDR2 SQIVND (reference sequence). The CDR3 runs 14 residues. This CDR3 reads CASTTTGLTYGYTF. The CDR3 DNA reads as TGTGCCAGTACCACGACAGGGCTTACCTATGGCTACACCTTC.

This clone was seen just once. The rearrangement joins TRBV4-3 to TRBJ1-2, with D unclear. Germline V gene lookup returns CDR1 LGHNA and CDR2 YSLEER. Trimming took off 4 bases at V and 1 base at J, with 10 bases between the two ends. The CDR3 is 14 amino acids. The DNA for the CDR3 is TGCGCCAGCAGCCGGGAAATGATTAACTATGGCTACACCTTC. Protein: CASSREMINYGYTF.

In its sample, this clone was seen once. The chain employs TRBV29-1 and TRBJ1-1; D is undetermined. The CDR3 extends over 13 amino acids. Trimming shortened V by 3 bases and J by 5 bases, and 13 bases separated the two germline ends. Germline V gene sequence: CDR1 SQVTM, CDR2 ANQGSEA. CDR3 amino acids: CSVDNSRGTEAFF. The CDR3 coding sequence is TGCAGCGTTGATAATTCCAGAGGGACTGAAGCTTTCTTT.

The rearrangement uses TRBV9 and TRBJ2-1; no clear D gene. This CDR3 has 16 residues. V lost 0 bases and J 2 bases, leaving 12 bases between the germline ends. From germline, CDR1 is SGDLS and CDR2 YYNGEE. The CDR3 DNA reads as TGTGCCAGCAGCGTAGACGTAGGGTTCCCCTACAATGAGCAGTTCTTC. Encoded protein: CASSVDVGFPYNEQFF.

The rearrangement uses TRBV3-1 (or the pseudogene TRBV3-2) and TRBJ2-3, with 8 bases that match TRBD2. This CDR3 is built from 16 residues. Per germline, CDR1 LGHDT and CDR2 YNNKEL (reference sequence). The trim removed 2 bases at V and 2 bases at J, leaving 6 bases unmatched. In DNA form, the CDR3 reads TGTGCCAGCAGCCAACCGGCCGGGGGGGCCACAGATACGCAGTATTTT. As protein: CASSQPAGGATDTQYF.